This is a list of T cell receptor beta chains from one sample in a study of cytomegalovirus exposure and HLA in healthy donors. Clones were read by immunoSEQ multiplex PCR, and TCRdb kept only the in-frame ones, dropping some. In the table there are roughly 160,000 clones, 80% of which are singletons. Input material: PBMCs. The origin of the receptors is a young man in good health and CMV-seropositive. CDR3s include the opening cysteine and the closing phenylalanine or tryptophan. Fields, in order: V gene, clone size, J gene, D gene, CDR3 DNA, CDR3 protein. D genes are given only for firm matches. Expanded clones get a size class; other rows say once, few or many, or leave the size out.

V: TRBV18; size: NA; J: TRBJ1-3; D: NA; DNA: TGTGCCAGCTCACCCCCGGCAGGTTTCTCTGGAAACACCATATATTTT; CDR3: CASSPPAGFSGNTIYF
V: TRBV7-2; size: NA; J: TRBJ1-1; D: NA; DNA: TGTGCCAGCAGCTTGACCACGGACACATTCACTGAAGCTTTCTTT; CDR3: CASSLTTDTFTEAFF
V: TRBV6-1; size: few; J: TRBJ1-5; D: NA; DNA: TGTGCCAGCAGTGAGCAGGGAAGGAGCAATCAGCCCCAGCATTTT; CDR3: CASSEQGRSNQPQHF
V: TRBV15; size: NA; J: TRBJ2-3; D: NA; DNA: TGTGCCACCAGCAGAGACACCCTGGGAACAGGCGGTTTCACAGATACGCAGTATTTT; CDR3: CATSRDTLGTGGFTDTQYF
V: TRBV5-1; size: NA; J: TRBJ1-3; D: NA; DNA: TGCGCCAGCAGCTTGGCAGGTCTCGTAGGAAACACCATATATTTT; CDR3: CASSLAGLVGNTIYF
V: TRBV30; size: NA; J: TRBJ2-7; D: NA; DNA: TGTGCCTGGAGTATTAAAGGGGCTATAGGTACCTACGAGCAGTACTTC; CDR3: CAWSIKGAIGTYEQYF
V: TRBV5-6; size: NA; J: TRBJ1-2; D: TRBD1; DNA: TGTGCCAGCAGCTCGACAGGGTATTCCTCCTATGGCTACACCTTC; CDR3: CASSSTGYSSYGYTF
V: TRBV11-2; size: NA; J: TRBJ2-7; D: NA; DNA: TGTGCCAGCAGCTTAGATACCGTGAGGGCGCTCTACGAGCAGTACTTC; CDR3: CASSLDTVRALYEQYF
V: TRBV2; size: few; J: TRBJ1-1; D: TRBD1; DNA: TGTGCCAGCAGTGAGACAGGGGGAACGCCTGAAGCTTTCTTT; CDR3: CASSETGGTPEAFF
V: TRBV5-6; size: NA; J: TRBJ2-2; D: TRBD1; DNA: TGTGCCAGCAGCCAGGGGGCCGGGGAGCTGTTTTTT; CDR3: CASSQGAGELFF
V: TRBV13; size: NA; J: TRBJ1-1; D: TRBD1; DNA: TGTGCCAGCAGCTCCGACAGGGGCACTGAAGCTTTCTTT; CDR3: CASSSDRGTEAFF
V: TRBV4-1; size: NA; J: TRBJ1-6; D: NA; DNA: TGCGCCAGCAGCCAGTCTGGGGGAGGTAATTCACCCCTCCACTTT; CDR3: CASSQSGGGNSPLHF
V: TRBV14; size: NA; J: TRBJ2-3; D: TRBD2; DNA: TGTGCCAGCAGCCAAGCCGGGACTAGCGGGGGGTTCCGGACAGATACGCAGTATTTT; CDR3: CASSQAGTSGGFRTDTQYF
V: TRBV18; size: NA; J: TRBJ1-2; D: NA; DNA: TGTGCCAGCTCACCACAGGGGCCGGGGGTTTATGGCTACACCTTC; CDR3: CASSPQGPGVYGYTF
V: TRBV5-1; size: NA; J: TRBJ2-5; D: NA; DNA: TGCGCCAGCAGCTTGCCGGACGGGGGTTCATCCGATTATGGGAAGGGGCAAGAGACCCAGTACTTC; CDR3: CASSLPDGGSSDYGKGQETQYF
V: TRBV7-9; size: once; J: TRBJ2-2; D: NA; DNA: TGTGCCAGCACACTAGGGAGGACGGCAGTACGCGGGGAGCTGTTTTTT; CDR3: CASTLGRTAVRGELFF
V: TRBV19; size: few; J: TRBJ1-2; D: TRBD1; DNA: TGTGCCAGTAGTATCGCTACCTCGAACAGGGGGCCAATCTATGGCTACACCTTC; CDR3: CASSIATSNRGPIYGYTF
V: TRBV7-2; size: NA; J: TRBJ2-7; D: NA; DNA: TGTGCCAGCAGCCGCTGGGGGTCGCGGGACTACGAGCAGTACTTC; CDR3: CASSRWGSRDYEQYF
V: TRBV4-1; size: NA; J: TRBJ2-2; D: TRBD2; DNA: TGCGCCAGCAGGCTAGCGGGAGGGCCGGGCACCGGGGAGCTGTTTTTT; CDR3: CASRLAGGPGTGELFF
V: TRBV5-5; size: once; J: TRBJ1-5; D: TRBD1; DNA: TGTGCCAGCAGCTTGGAAGGGGGCTATAGCAATCAGCCCCAGCATTTT; CDR3: CASSLEGGYSNQPQHF
V: TRBV7-8; size: NA; J: TRBJ2-7; D: TRBD2; DNA: TGTGCCAGCAGCCCCCAGGGACTAGACGAGCAGTACTTC; CDR3: CASSPQGLDEQYF
V: TRBV2; size: NA; J: TRBJ2-7; D: TRBD2; DNA: TGTGCCAGCAGTGCCGGACTAGATTCGGGCTTC; CDR3: CASSAGLDSGF
V: TRBV11-2; size: NA; J: TRBJ2-7; D: NA; DNA: TGTGCCAGCAGCTTAGGGTTAGGCAGGAGGTACGAGCAGTACTTC; CDR3: CASSLGLGRRYEQYF
V: TRBV28; size: NA; J: TRBJ2-7; D: TRBD1; DNA: TGTGCCAGCAGTACCCGGACAGGGGAGGACGAGCAGTACTTC; CDR3: CASSTRTGEDEQYF
V: TRBV5-1; size: few; J: TRBJ2-7; D: TRBD1; DNA: TGCGCCAGCAGCTTGGCCGACAGGGGCTGGCACGAGCAGTACTTC; CDR3: CASSLADRGWHEQYF
V: TRBV19; size: NA; J: TRBJ1-1; D: NA; DNA: TGTGCCAGTGGCGAGGGCACTGAAGCTTTCTTT; CDR3: CASGEGTEAFF
V: TRBV2; size: NA; J: TRBJ2-7; D: TRBD1; DNA: TGTGCCAGCAGTGTCGGACAGGGGCAGACCTACGAGCAGTACTTC; CDR3: CASSVGQGQTYEQYF
V: TRBV5-1; size: NA; J: TRBJ2-3; D: TRBD2; DNA: TGCGCCAGCAGCCTGACTAGCGTGGATCCAGATACGCAGTATTTT; CDR3: CASSLTSVDPDTQYF
V: TRBV12-5; size: NA; J: TRBJ1-4; D: NA; DNA: TGTGCTAGTGCTAAAGGAACGAGAGGAGAAAAACTGTTTTTT; CDR3: CASAKGTRGEKLFF
V: TRBV29-1; size: few; J: TRBJ1-5; D: NA; DNA: TGCAGCGTTTCTTTGGGGCGGGGACCCAATCAGCCCCAGCATTTT; CDR3: CSVSLGRGPNQPQHF
V: TRBV10-1; size: NA; J: TRBJ2-5; D: TRBD1; DNA: TGCGCCAGCAGGGCAACAGGGGTTGGGGAGACCCAGTACTTC; CDR3: CASRATGVGETQYF
V: TRBV11-2; size: once; J: TRBJ1-2; D: NA; DNA: TGTGCCAGCAGCTCCTCCCGGGGGTTCTATGGCTACACCTTC; CDR3: CASSSSRGFYGYTF
V: TRBV5-1; size: hyperexpanded; J: TRBJ2-7; D: NA; DNA: TGCGCCAGCAGCTTGGCGGAGGGACCCTACGAGCAGTACTTC; CDR3: CASSLAEGPYEQYF
V: TRBV27; size: NA; J: TRBJ1-5; D: TRBD1; DNA: TGTGCCAGCAGTTATGACAGGGGCAATCAGCCCCAGCATTTT; CDR3: CASSYDRGNQPQHF
V: TRBV27; size: NA; J: TRBJ2-6; D: NA; DNA: TGTGCCAGCAGTTTATGGGGGGTCTCTGGGGCCAACGTCCTGACTTTC; CDR3: CASSLWGVSGANVLTF
V: TRBV7-9; size: NA; J: TRBJ1-2; D: NA; DNA: TGTTCCAGCAGCTCGGCTCAGGGAGGGTCTGGCTATGGCTACACCTTC; CDR3: CSSSSAQGGSGYGYTF
V: TRBV6-1; size: NA; J: TRBJ1-2; D: TRBD1; DNA: TGTGCCAGCAGTGAAACAGGGGGCATGTATGGCTACACCTTC; CDR3: CASSETGGMYGYTF
V: TRBV9; size: NA; J: TRBJ1-3; D: TRBD1; DNA: TGTGCCAGCAGCGTGACCACCGGGACAGGGGGTATAAACACCATATATTTT; CDR3: CASSVTTGTGGINTIYF
V: TRBV21-1; size: NA; J: TRBJ2-7; D: NA; DNA: TGTGCCAGCAGCAACGCTTACTCCAAGACAGGGGTGATCTACGAGCAGTACTTC; CDR3: CASSNAYSKTGVIYEQYF
V: TRBV11-1; size: NA; J: TRBJ1-1; D: NA; DNA: TGTGCCAGCAGCTTATTCGAGGGGGTGAACACTGAAGCTTTCTTT; CDR3: CASSLFEGVNTEAFF
V: TRBV6-5; size: NA; J: TRBJ2-1; D: TRBD2; DNA: TGTGCCACCGAGCTAGCGGGAGGGCCTGCTGAGCAGTTCTTC; CDR3: CATELAGGPAEQFF
V: TRBV5-1; size: NA; J: TRBJ2-1; D: TRBD2; DNA: TGCGCCAGCAGTTTGTATACTAGCGGGGCGACAAAGGAGCAGTTCTTC; CDR3: CASSLYTSGATKEQFF
V: TRBV5-5; size: NA; J: TRBJ1-5; D: NA; DNA: TGTGCCAGCAGCTGGAGCCAAAATCAGCCCCAGCATTTT; CDR3: CASSWSQNQPQHF
V: TRBV19; size: once; J: TRBJ1-5; D: NA; DNA: TGTGCCAGTAGTATCGACAGTTCCAATCAGCCCCAGCATTTT; CDR3: CASSIDSSNQPQHF
V: TRBV11-2; size: NA; J: TRBJ1-3; D: NA; DNA: TGTGCCAGCAGCTTAGGTGGAGGCACCATATATTTT; CDR3: CASSLGGGTIYF
V: TRBV19; size: NA; J: TRBJ2-2; D: TRBD1; DNA: TGTGCCAGTAGCCCTCTGACAGGGGCCACCGGGGAGCTGTTTTTT; CDR3: CASSPLTGATGELFF
V: TRBV6-5; size: once; J: TRBJ1-1; D: NA; DNA: TGTGCCAGCAGTTACTCGATGGGGGGGGTCACTGAAGCTTTCTTT; CDR3: CASSYSMGGVTEAFF
V: TRBV5-1; size: NA; J: TRBJ1-4; D: TRBD1; DNA: TGCGCCAGCAGCGGCGGGACAGTTAATGAAAAACTGTTTTTT; CDR3: CASSGGTVNEKLFF
V: TRBV5-4; size: NA; J: TRBJ2-1; D: NA; DNA: TGTGCCAGCAGCTTGGTTGGAGGCAATGAGCAGTTCTTC; CDR3: CASSLVGGNEQFF
V: TRBV4-1; size: NA; J: TRBJ1-2; D: NA; DNA: TGCGCCAGCAGCCAACAAGACTCCTTAGGCTATGGCTACACCTTC; CDR3: CASSQQDSLGYGYTF
V: TRBV2; size: once; J: TRBJ2-7; D: TRBD1; DNA: TGTGCCAGCAGCTCCGGGACAGGGAGACACGAGCAGTACTTC; CDR3: CASSSGTGRHEQYF
V: TRBV5-1; size: NA; J: TRBJ2-7; D: TRBD1; DNA: TGCGCCAGCAGCTTGAGAGCGAGGACAGGGTCGTTTTCAGTCTACGAGCAGTACTTC; CDR3: CASSLRARTGSFSVYEQYF
V: TRBV7-8; size: NA; J: TRBJ2-4; D: NA; DNA: TGTGCCAGCAGCCCCTCCAGCAGAACCCACGGGAACAGTCAGTACTTC; CDR3: CASSPSSRTHGNSQYF
V: TRBV7-2; size: NA; J: TRBJ2-1; D: TRBD2; DNA: TGTGCCAGCAGCTTAAGGGGGACTAGCGGGGGGAGTGAGCAGTTCTTC; CDR3: CASSLRGTSGGSEQFF
V: TRBV5-4; size: NA; J: TRBJ2-1; D: TRBD2; DNA: TGTGCCAGCAGCTCGACTAGCGGGAGCCACTACAATGAGCAGTTCTTC; CDR3: CASSSTSGSHYNEQFF
V: TRBV2; size: NA; J: TRBJ1-1; D: NA; DNA: TGTGCCAGTGATACAGGGTTTCTTACTGAAGCTTTCTTT; CDR3: CASDTGFLTEAFF